These 2 T cell receptor beta chains originate from one sample sequenced in a study of cytomegalovirus exposure and HLA in healthy donors. PCR was performed using 60 Vbeta and 13 Jbeta primers. Assay: immunoSEQ multiplex PCR; the TCRdb copy retains only in-frame clones and omits some. The sample shows 100,000 or so clones, nearly 85% of them seen only once. Sequenced: PBMCs. All receptors come from a man between 18 and 35 years old in good health and CMV-seronegative.

This CDR3 reads CASSQNRGNYGYTF. The CDR3 DNA follows: TGCGCCAGCAGCCAGAACAGGGGTAACTATGGCTACACCTTC. The genes are TRBV4-1 and TRBJ1-2, with 7 positions matching TRBD1. V lost 3 bases and J lost 1; bases outside the gene matches: 2. The CDR3 is 14 residues long. Germline V CDR1 and CDR2: MGHRA, YSYEKL.

This clone was seen only a few times. The chain carries TRBV4-2 and TRBJ2-2, with D possibly matching TRBD1 (6 bases). Germline V gives CDR1 LGHNA, CDR2 YNFKEQ. Trimming pared 0 bases from V and 0 bases from J, leaving 14 bases between. The CDR3 is 18 amino acids. CDR3 protein: CASSQESPNRANTGELFF. CDR3 coding DNA: TGTGCCAGCAGCCAAGAGTCCCCGAACAGGGCGAACACCGGGGAGCTGTTTTTT.